The entry below describes one T cell receptor beta chain. This sample was taken from a study of blood T cell repertoires in COVID-19. Study-wide context: T cells, B-cell-depleted T cells, or PBMCs supplied cDNA or gDNA.

In the original processing: Quantification of nucleated cells was approximated via reference gene primer amplification. The data were produced by immunoSEQ multiplex PCR, yet TCRdb's version contains in-frame clones alone and is incomplete. V and J calls plus clone size are reproduced from that table; the DNA served to infer D and trimming. Of some 200,000 clones detected, around 81% appear once; the ten largest clones hold 6% to 8%. This CDR3 contains 15 residues. Germline CDR1 is SGHTS and CDR2 is YDEGEE. V was pared by 2 bases and J by 1 base, with 10 bases between. V gene TRBV5-8 combines with J gene TRBJ2-1; tentative D call: TRBD1 (6 bases). The receptor was isolated from a man aged 40-50 years who had recovered from COVID-19. The sample was PBMCs or T cells enriched from blood (not recorded which). This CDR3 reads CASSFSQGSYNEQFF. CDR3 coding DNA: TGTGCCAGCAGCTTCAGTCAGGGGTCCTACAATGAGCAGTTCTTC.